This note documents a single T cell receptor beta chain sequence. The antigen is unknown. The sample comes from a study of shared clonotypes between healthy human individuals. Study results and caveats: Clonotypes not shared had lower generation probabilities than those common to all four donors. Memory subsets generally showed smaller estimated richness than naive subsets did.

CDR1 is ENHRY, CDR2 SYGVKD, per germline. The CDR3 loop spans 16 amino acids. V trimming: 10 bases; J trimming: 2 bases; junction bases outside the gene matches: 11. Using immunoSEQ multiplex PCR, the repertoire was profiled, and TCRdb retains in-frame clones only, with some absent. The top ten hold 0.89% of the sample, which has around 1,000,000 clones, roughly 77% seen once. Sequencing input: memory CD4+ T cells from PBMCs. Subset indicated: CD45RA-negative fraction. The receptor's source is a man aged 18 to 29 in good health. Some clones in this sample may be carry-over from other donors' samples. The chain uses TRBV10-3 and TRBJ1-5, with 10 nucleotides matching TRBD1. The chain's CDR3 is CANIDRGQFCNQPQHF. The CDR3 DNA reads TGTGCCAATATAGACAGGGGGCAATTTTGCAATCAGCCCCAGCATTTT.